The 17 T cell receptor beta chains in this list originate from one sample, sequenced in a study of T cell responses to AZD1222 COVID-19 vaccine. Profiled with immunoSEQ multiplex PCR; TCRdb holds only in-frame clones, not every one. The table records roughly 180,000 clones, about 91% of them present only once. The input for sequencing was peripheral blood, taken on day 0 of AZD1222 vaccination. Receptors were obtained from an adult in good health.

This rearrangement joins TRBV5-5 to TRBJ1-1, with D possibly being TRBD1 (6 bases). V was trimmed by 2 bases and J by 4 bases, leaving 15 bases between them. Germline-derived CDR1 and CDR2 are SGHKS and YYEKEE (reference sequence). The length of the CDR3 is 15 residues. The CDR3 DNA follows: TGTGCCAGCAGCTTAGGTTTTCAGGGGTTCACTGAAGCTTTCTTT. Amino acids: CASSLGFQGFTEAFF.

This chain links TRBV9 with TRBJ1-2; D possibly corresponds to TRBD1 (6 bases). Germline V lookup: CDR1 SGDLS, CDR2 YYNGEE. The CDR3 is 14 residues long. V was clipped by 0 bases and J by 8 bases, with 14 bases between them. The CDR3 sequence is CASSVAAQGRGYTF. The CDR3 region has the DNA TGTGCCAGCAGCGTAGCAGCACAGGGACGAGGCTACACCTTC.

This clone was counted only a few times. The gene calls are TRBV18 and TRBJ2-2; D might be TRBD1 (6 bases). Trimming took off 3 bases at V and 5 bases at J, with 7 bases between the two ends. The CDR3 contains 13 residues. Germline CDR1 is KGHSH and CDR2 is LQKENI. CDR3 protein: CASSPQGTGELFF. In DNA, the CDR3 is TGTGCCAGCTCACCCCAGGGGACCGGGGAGCTGTTTTTT.

The rearrangement joins TRBV4-3 to TRBJ1-4; 8 bases are a match to TRBD1. V was clipped by 0 bases and J by 8 bases; unmatched bases: 5. This CDR3 is 15 amino acids long. Germline assignment: CDR1 LGHNA and CDR2 YSLEER. In nucleotides, the CDR3 is TGCGCCAGCAGCCAAGATCCAGGGGGCGCGGAAAAACTGTTTTTT. Amino acids: CASSQDPGGAEKLFF.

The chain links TRBV10-1 to TRBJ2-5; TRBD2 agrees at 14 bases. CDR1 is WNHNN and CDR2 is SYGVQD in the germline V gene (reference sequence). There are 15 residues in the CDR3. V lost 8 bases and J lost 5; bases outside the gene matches: 7. The chain's CDR3 is CASGGTSGSPETQYF. DNA for the CDR3: TGCGCCAGCGGGGGGACTAGCGGGAGTCCGGAGACCCAGTACTTC.

The gene calls are TRBV5-1 and TRBJ2-7; no definite D call. CDR1 is SGHRS, CDR2 YFSETQ, per germline. This CDR3 comprises 14 residues. Trimming took 1 base from V and 3 from J, leaving 11 bases between them. The CDR3 DNA follows: TGCGCCAGCAGCTTGACAGTAAGCCTCTACGAGCAGTACTTC. The encoded protein is CASSLTVSLYEQYF.

The rearrangement uses TRBV19 and TRBJ1-4, with no clear D. The CDR3 consists of 15 residues. Germline V gene data show CDR1 as LNHDA and CDR2 as SQIVND (reference sequence). V was trimmed by 5 bases and J by 8 bases, leaving 18 bases between them. CDR3 nucleotide sequence: TGTGCCAGTAGTTACAGCCCCGGAGGGAGGGAAAAACTGTTTTTT. Amino acid sequence: CASSYSPGGREKLFF.

This clone was recorded once. The chain has TRBV6-4 and TRBJ2-7; 9 positions match TRBD1. V trimming: 11 bases; J trimming: 0 bases; junction bases outside the gene matches: 5. The length of the CDR3 is 13 residues. Germline CDR1 reads MRHNA; CDR2 reads SNTAGT. CDR3 sequence (DNA): TGTGCCGAAAAGGACAGGGGCTCCTACGAGCAGTACTTC. Its translation is CAEKDRGSYEQYF.

This clone showed up just a few times. The chain uses TRBV9 and TRBJ1-1; maybe TRBD1 (5 bases). Per germline, CDR1 SGDLS and CDR2 YYNGEE. Trimming removed 1 base at V and 3 bases at J, with 13 bases between. CDR3 length equals 15 residues. The CDR3 spells CASSVYQGPHTEAFF. CDR3 DNA sequence: TGTGCCAGCAGCGTATACCAGGGCCCGCACACTGAAGCTTTCTTT.

The rearrangement uses TRBV7-2 and TRBJ1-4; D ambiguous. CDR1 SGHTA and CDR2 FQGNSA come from the germline V gene. The CDR3 has 11 residues. Deletions cut 5 bases from V and 8 bases from J, with 6 bases between. The CDR3, as DNA: TGTGCCAGCAGCCATGGGGAAAAACTGTTTTTT. Translation: CASSHGEKLFF.

This sequence joins TRBV4-3 and TRBJ1-5, with D possibly matching TRBD1 (6 bases). The V end was cut by 0 bases, the J end by 6 bases, with 12 bases between. Germline loops: CDR1 LGHNA, CDR2 YSLEER. This CDR3 region has 15 residues. The CDR3 coding sequence is TGCGCCAGCAGCCAAGATAGGGGGTCGGGTCAGCCCCAGCATTTT. This translates into CASSQDRGSGQPQHF.

V and J are TRBV15 and TRBJ1-3, with D possibly being TRBD1 (6 bases). This CDR3 comprises 16 residues. Per the germline V gene, CDR1 is LNHNV and CDR2 is YYDKDF (reference sequence). V was cut by 0 bases and J by 0 bases, with 9 bases left in between. CDR3 coding DNA: TGTGCCACCAGCAGAGATAAGGGGGTCTCTGGAAACACCATATATTTT. The encoded protein is CATSRDKGVSGNTIYF. Full variable domain (remainder filled in from reference TRBV15 and TRBJ1-3): DAMVIQNPRYQVTQFGKPVTLSCSQTLNHNVMYWYQQKSSQAPKLLFHYYDKDFNNEADTPDNFQSRRPNTSFCFLDIRSPGLGDTAMYLCATSRDKGVSGNTIYFGEGSWLTVV.

The gene calls are TRBV7-9 and TRBJ2-2; no reliable D call. Germline loops: CDR1 SEHNR, CDR2 FQNEAQ (reference sequence). V lost 3 bases to trimming and J lost 2 bases, with 16 bases between them. There are 17 residues in the CDR3. The CDR3 sequence: CASSFIVRDTNTGELFF. DNA for the CDR3: TGTGCCAGCAGCTTTATCGTCAGAGACACTAACACCGGGGAGCTGTTTTTT.

This sequence joins TRBV18 and TRBJ1-2; D possibly corresponds to TRBD1 (5 bases). CDR1 and CDR2 from the germline V gene are KGHSH and LQKENI. The germline V and J ends were trimmed by 0 bases and 3 bases, with 14 bases remaining between them. This CDR3 is built from 16 residues. DNA of the CDR3: TGTGCCAGCTCACCACCCGGCAGGGACTTGGACTATGGCTACACCTTC. The encoded protein is CASSPPGRDLDYGYTF.

The chain carries TRBV24-1 and TRBJ1-2; weak D call: TRBD1 (6 bases). CDR3 size: 15 residues. V lost 4 bases, J lost 7 bases, and 18 bases lay in between. Germline lookup yields CDR1 KGHDR and CDR2 SFDVKD. The CDR3 DNA reads TGTGCCACCAGTGAGACGACAGGAGGAACGTCTGGCTACACCTTC. The encoded protein is CATSETTGGTSGYTF.

This sequence joins TRBV11-3 and TRBJ2-2, with D possibly matching TRBD1 (6 bases). The CDR3 length is 14 residues. The V and J ends lost 1 base and 9 bases respectively, with 12 bases between them. Germline-derived CDR1 and CDR2 are SGHNT and YENEEA. The CDR3 sequence is CASSLVGGSRELFF. CDR3 nucleotides: TGTGCCAGCAGCTTAGTAGGGGGATCCAGGGAGCTGTTTTTT.

The chain has TRBV18 and TRBJ2-5; 7 bases fit TRBD2. The CDR3 contains 15 residues. The ends lost 3 bases at V and 5 bases at J; junction bases unmatched: 9. The germline V gene encodes CDR1 KGHSH and CDR2 LQKENI. The CDR3 sequence is CASSPMAGVHETQYF. In DNA form, the CDR3 reads TGTGCCAGCTCACCTATGGCGGGAGTCCACGAGACCCAGTACTTC.